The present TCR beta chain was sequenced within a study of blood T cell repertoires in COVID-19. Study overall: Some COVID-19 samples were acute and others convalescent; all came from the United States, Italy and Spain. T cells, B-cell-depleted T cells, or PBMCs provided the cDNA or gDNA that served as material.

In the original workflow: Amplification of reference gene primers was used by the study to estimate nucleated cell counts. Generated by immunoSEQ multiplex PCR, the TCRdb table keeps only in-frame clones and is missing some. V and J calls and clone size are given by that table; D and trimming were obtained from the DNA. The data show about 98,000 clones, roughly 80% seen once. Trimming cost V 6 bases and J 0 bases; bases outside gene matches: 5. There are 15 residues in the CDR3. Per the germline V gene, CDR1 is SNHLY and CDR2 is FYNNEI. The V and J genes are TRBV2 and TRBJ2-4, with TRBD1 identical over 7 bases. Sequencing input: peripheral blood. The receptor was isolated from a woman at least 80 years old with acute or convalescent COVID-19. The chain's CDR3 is CASRGTEIAKNIQYF. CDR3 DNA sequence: TGTGCCAGCAGGGGGACAGAGATAGCCAAAAACATTCAGTACTTC.